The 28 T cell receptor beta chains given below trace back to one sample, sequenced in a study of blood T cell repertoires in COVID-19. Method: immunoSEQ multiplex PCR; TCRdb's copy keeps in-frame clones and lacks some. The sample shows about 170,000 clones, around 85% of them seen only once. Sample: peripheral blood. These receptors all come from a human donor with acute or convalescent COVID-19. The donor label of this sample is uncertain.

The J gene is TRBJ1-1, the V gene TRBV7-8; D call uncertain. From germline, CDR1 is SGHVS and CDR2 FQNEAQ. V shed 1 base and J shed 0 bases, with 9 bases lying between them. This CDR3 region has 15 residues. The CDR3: CASSLGRVLNTEAFF. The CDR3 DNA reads TGTGCCAGCAGCTTAGGACGGGTTTTGAACACTGAAGCTTTCTTT.

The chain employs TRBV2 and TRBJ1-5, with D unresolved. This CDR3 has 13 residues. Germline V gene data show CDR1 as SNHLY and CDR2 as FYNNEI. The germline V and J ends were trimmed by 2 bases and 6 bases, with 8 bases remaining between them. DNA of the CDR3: TGTGCCAGCAGTGAATTAGAATTTCAGCCCCAGCATTTT. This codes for CASSELEFQPQHF.

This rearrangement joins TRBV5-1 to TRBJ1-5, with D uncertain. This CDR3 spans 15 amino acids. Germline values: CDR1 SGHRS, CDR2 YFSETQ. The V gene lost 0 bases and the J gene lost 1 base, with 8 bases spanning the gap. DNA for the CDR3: TGCGCCAGCAGCTTGGCGGCGGGGAGCAATCAGCCCCAGCATTTT. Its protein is CASSLAAGSNQPQHF.

DNA of the CDR3: TGTGCCACCAGCAGAGACCCGGACAGGTTCAGTCCACCCCTCCACTTT. Its protein is CATSRDPDRFSPPLHF. The rearrangement joins TRBV15 to TRBJ1-6; 7 nucleotides match TRBD1. The length of the CDR3 is 16 residues. Germline V gene lookup returns CDR1 LNHNV and CDR2 YYDKDF (reference sequence). V trimming: 0 bases; J trimming: 11 bases; junction bases outside the gene matches: 10.

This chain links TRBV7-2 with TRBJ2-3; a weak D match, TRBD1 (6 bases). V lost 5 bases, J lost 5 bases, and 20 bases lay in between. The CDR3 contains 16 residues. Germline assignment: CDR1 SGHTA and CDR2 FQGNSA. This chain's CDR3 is CASSPGTPTLRDTQYF. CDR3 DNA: TGTGCCAGCAGCCCCGGGACACCAACTCTGAGAGATACGCAGTATTTT. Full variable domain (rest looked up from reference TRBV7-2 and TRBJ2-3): GAGVSQSPSNKVTEKGKDVELRCDPISGHTALYWYRQSLGQGLEFLIYFQGNSAPDKSGLPSDRFSAERTGGSVSTLTIQRTQQEDSAVYLCASSPGTPTLRDTQYFGPGTRLTVL.

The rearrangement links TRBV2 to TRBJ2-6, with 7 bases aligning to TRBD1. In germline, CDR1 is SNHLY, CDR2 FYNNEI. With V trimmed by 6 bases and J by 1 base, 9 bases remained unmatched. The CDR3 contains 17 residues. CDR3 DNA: TGTGCCAGCAGCGACAGGGATCTGCTGTCTGGGGCCAACGTCCTGACTTTC. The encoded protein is CASSDRDLLSGANVLTF.

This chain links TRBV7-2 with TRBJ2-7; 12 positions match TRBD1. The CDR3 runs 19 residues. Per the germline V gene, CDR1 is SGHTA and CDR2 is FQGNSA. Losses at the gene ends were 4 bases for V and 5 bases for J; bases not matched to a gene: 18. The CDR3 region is CASSSHPGQGASTRNEQYF. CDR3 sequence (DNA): TGTGCCAGCAGCTCCCACCCGGGACAGGGGGCCTCTACTCGTAACGAGCAGTACTTC.

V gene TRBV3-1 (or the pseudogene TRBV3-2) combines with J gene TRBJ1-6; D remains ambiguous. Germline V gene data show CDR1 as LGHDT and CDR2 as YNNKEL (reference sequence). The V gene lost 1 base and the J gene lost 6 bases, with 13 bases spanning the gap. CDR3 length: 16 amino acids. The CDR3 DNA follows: TGTGCCAGCAGCCAAGGGATTATACGGGGTAATTCACCCCTCCACTTT. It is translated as CASSQGIIRGNSPLHF.

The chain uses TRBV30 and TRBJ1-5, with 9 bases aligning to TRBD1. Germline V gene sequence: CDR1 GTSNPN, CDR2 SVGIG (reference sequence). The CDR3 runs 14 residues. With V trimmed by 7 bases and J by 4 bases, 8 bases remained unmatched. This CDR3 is CAFTGGRGNQPQHF. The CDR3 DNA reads TGTGCCTTCACAGGGGGCAGAGGGAATCAGCCCCAGCATTTT.

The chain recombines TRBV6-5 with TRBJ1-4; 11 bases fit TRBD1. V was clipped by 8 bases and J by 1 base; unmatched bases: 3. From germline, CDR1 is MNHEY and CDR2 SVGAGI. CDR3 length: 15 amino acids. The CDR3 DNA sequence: TGTGCCAGCTGGACAGGGGGCCTAACTAATGAAAAACTGTTTTTT. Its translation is CASWTGGLTNEKLFF.

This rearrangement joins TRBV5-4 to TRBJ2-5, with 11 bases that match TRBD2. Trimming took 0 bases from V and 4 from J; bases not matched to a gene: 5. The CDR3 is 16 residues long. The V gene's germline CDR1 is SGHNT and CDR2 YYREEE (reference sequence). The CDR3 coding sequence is TGTGCCAGCAGCTTGGGGACTAGCGGGTTTGGAGAGACCCAGTACTTC. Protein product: CASSLGTSGFGETQYF.

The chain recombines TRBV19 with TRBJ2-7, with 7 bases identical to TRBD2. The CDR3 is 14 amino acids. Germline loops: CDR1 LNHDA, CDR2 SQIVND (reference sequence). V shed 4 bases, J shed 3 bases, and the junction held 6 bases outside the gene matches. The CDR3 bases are TGTGCCAGTAGTAGCCGCGGGGGTAGCTACGAGCAGTACTTC. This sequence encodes CASSSRGGSYEQYF.

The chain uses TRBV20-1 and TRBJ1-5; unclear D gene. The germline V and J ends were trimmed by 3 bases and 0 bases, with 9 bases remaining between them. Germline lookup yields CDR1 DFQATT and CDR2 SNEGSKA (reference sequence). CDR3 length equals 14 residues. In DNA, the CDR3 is TGCAGTGCTAGTGGCAGGATTAGCAATCAGCCCCAGCATTTT. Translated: CSASGRISNQPQHF.

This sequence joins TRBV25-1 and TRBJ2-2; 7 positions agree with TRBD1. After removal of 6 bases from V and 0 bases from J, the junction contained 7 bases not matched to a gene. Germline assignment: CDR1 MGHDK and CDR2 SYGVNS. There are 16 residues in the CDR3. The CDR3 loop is CASSKTGASNTGELFF. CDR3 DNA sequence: TGTGCCAGCAGCAAAACAGGGGCCTCGAACACCGGGGAGCTGTTTTTT.

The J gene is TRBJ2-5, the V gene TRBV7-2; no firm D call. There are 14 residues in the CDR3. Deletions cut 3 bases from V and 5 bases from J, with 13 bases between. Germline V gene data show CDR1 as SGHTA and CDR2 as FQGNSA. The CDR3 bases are TGTGCCAGCAGCTTCGCGGTCCCTGGGGAGACCCAGTACTTC. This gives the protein CASSFAVPGETQYF.

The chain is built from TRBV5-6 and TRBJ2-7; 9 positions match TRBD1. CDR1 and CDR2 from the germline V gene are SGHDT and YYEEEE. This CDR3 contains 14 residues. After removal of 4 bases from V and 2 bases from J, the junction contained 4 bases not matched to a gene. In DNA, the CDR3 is TGTGCCAGCAGCCGGGACAGGGCCACCTACGAGCAGTACTTC. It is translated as CASSRDRATYEQYF.

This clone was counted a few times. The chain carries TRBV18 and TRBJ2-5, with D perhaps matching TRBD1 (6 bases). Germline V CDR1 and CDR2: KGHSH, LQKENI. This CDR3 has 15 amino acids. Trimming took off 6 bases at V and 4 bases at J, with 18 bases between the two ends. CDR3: CASSHNSEQGETQYF. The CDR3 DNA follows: TGTGCCAGCTCGCATAATTCAGAACAGGGAGAGACCCAGTACTTC. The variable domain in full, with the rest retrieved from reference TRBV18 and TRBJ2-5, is NAGVMQNPRHLVRRRGQEARLRCSPMKGHSHVYWYRQLPEEGLKFMVYLQKENIIDESGMPKERFSAEFPKEGPSILRIQQVVRGDSAAYFCASSHNSEQGETQYFGPGTRLLVL.

The CDR3 bases are TGTGCCAGCTCTCGGACAGAGGTATTGCCCCTCCACTTT. This encodes CASSRTEVLPLHF. The chain recombines TRBV27 with TRBJ1-6; D perhaps matches TRBD1 (6 bases). V lost 8 bases, J lost 13 bases, and 18 bases lay in between. The germline V gene has CDR1 MNHEY and CDR2 SMNVEV (reference sequence). This CDR3 contains 13 residues.

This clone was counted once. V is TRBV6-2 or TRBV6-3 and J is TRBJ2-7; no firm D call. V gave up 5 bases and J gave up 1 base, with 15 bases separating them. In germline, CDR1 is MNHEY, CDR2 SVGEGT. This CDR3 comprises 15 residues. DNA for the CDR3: TGTGCCAGCAGTCCCCCAACGTCACTTTCCTACGAGCAGTACTTC. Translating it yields CASSPPTSLSYEQYF.

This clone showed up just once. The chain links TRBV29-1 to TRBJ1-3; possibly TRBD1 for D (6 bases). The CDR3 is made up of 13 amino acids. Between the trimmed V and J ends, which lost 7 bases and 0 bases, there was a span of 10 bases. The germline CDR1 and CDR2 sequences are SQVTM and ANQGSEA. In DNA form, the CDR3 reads TGCAGCGCCTGGACAGTCTCTGGAAACACCATATATTTT. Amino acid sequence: CSAWTVSGNTIYF.

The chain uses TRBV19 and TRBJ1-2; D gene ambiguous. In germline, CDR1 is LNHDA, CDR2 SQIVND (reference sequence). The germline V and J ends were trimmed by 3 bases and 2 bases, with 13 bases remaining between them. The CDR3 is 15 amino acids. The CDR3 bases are TGTGCCAGTAGTATCTACCCACCTCGGAACTATGGCTACACCTTC. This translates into CASSIYPPRNYGYTF. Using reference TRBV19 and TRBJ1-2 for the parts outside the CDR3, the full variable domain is DGGITQSPKYLFRKEGQNVTLSCEQNLNHDAMYWYRQDPGQGLRLIYYSQIVNDFQKGDIAEGYSVSREKKESFPLTVTSAQKNPTAFYLCASSIYPPRNYGYTFGSGTRLTVV.

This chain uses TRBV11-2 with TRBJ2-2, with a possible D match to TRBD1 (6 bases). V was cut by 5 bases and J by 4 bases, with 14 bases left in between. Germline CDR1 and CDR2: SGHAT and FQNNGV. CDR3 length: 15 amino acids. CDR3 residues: CASSQTQGSTGELFF. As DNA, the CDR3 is TGTGCCAGCAGCCAGACTCAGGGGAGCACCGGGGAGCTGTTTTTT.

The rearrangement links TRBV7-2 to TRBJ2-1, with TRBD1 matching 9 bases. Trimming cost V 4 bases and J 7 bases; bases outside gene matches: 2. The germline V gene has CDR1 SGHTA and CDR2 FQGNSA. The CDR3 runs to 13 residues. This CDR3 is CASSWGTGNEQFF. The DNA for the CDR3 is TGTGCCAGCAGCTGGGGGACAGGGAATGAGCAGTTCTTC.

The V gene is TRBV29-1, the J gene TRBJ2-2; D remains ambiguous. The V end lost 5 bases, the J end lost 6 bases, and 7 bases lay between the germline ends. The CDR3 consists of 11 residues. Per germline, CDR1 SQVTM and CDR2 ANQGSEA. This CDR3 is CSVRVAGELFF. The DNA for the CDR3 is TGCAGCGTTCGAGTTGCCGGGGAGCTGTTTTTT.

The CDR3 DNA follows: TGTGCCAGCAGCTTAGATGTAGTCATCCAATCTGGGGCCAACGTCCTGACTTTC. Translated, it gives CASSLDVVIQSGANVLTF. V usage is TRBV7-2 and J usage is TRBJ2-6; D unclear. The V gene's germline CDR1 is SGHTA and CDR2 FQGNSA. V lost 1 base to trimming and J lost 1 base, with 14 bases between them. This CDR3 spans 18 amino acids.

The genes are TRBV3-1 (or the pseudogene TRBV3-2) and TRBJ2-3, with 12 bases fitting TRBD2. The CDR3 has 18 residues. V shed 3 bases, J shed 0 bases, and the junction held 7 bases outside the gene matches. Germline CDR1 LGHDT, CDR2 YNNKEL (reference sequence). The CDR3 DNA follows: TGTGCCAGCAGCCATAAGAAGCTAGCGGGGGGGAGCACAGATACGCAGTATTTT. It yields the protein CASSHKKLAGGSTDTQYF.

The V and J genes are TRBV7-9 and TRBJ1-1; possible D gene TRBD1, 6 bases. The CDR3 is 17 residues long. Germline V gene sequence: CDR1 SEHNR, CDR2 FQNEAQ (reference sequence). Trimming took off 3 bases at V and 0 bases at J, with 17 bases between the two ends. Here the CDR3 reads CASSFPEGGGMNTEAFF. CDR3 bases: TGTGCCAGCAGCTTCCCTGAGGGGGGGGGCATGAACACTGAAGCTTTCTTT.

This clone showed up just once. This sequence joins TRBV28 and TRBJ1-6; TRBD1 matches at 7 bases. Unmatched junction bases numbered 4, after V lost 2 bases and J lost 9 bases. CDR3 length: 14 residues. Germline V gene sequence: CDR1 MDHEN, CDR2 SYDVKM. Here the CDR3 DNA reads TGTGCCAGCAGTTTAAAGGACAGGTTTTCACCCCTCCACTTT. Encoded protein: CASSLKDRFSPLHF.